Below are 19 T cell receptor beta chains sequenced from a single sample in a study of T cells in Graves' hyperthyroidism and ophthalmopathy. Amplification yielded TCR beta CDR3 regions, with RNA transcripts as the source. The primer set for the first-round RT-PCR of the TCR CDR3 was HTBI. TCRdb processed the multiplex PCR reads anew with MiXCR; each CDR3 protein has one entry. The table records 480,000 or so distinct CDR3 sequences, around 43% of them present only once. The sequenced sample consisted of peripheral blood or thyroid tissue (not recorded which). These receptors all come from an adult woman with Graves' disease, either hyperthyroidism or ophthalmopathy (not recorded which).

This clonotype was seen many times. The V call is TRBV6-1, the J call TRBJ1-1; D unclear. The CDR3 extends over 14 amino acids. V was cut by 8 bases and J by 1 base, with 14 bases left in between. Germline CDR1 MNHNS, CDR2 SASEGT. The CDR3 loop reads CASLTGGANTEAFF. DNA for the CDR3: TGTGCCAGCCTTACGGGAGGCGCGAACACTGAAGCTTTCTTT.

This clonotype appeared many times. The CDR3 here is CASNPRRQPSYEQYF. CDR3 DNA sequence: TGTGCCAGCAACCCCAGGCGCCAGCCCTCCTACGAGCAGTACTTC. The gene calls are TRBV11-2 and TRBJ2-7; D not resolved. V lost 7 bases and J 0 bases, leaving 16 bases between the germline ends. The CDR3 totals 15 residues. The germline V gene has CDR1 SGHAT and CDR2 FQNNGV.

This clonotype has only a few counts. The rearrangement joins TRBV7-8 to TRBJ1-5; D perhaps matches TRBD1 (6 bases). CDR1 and CDR2 (germline): SGHVS, FQNEAQ. The CDR3 sequence is 21 residues long. The V end lost 7 bases, the J end lost 0 bases, and 31 bases lay between the germline ends. CDR3: CASIFAPLEGRGSYSNQPQHF. The CDR3 coding sequence is TGTGCCAGCATCTTTGCGCCTCTCGAGGGCAGGGGTTCCTATAGCAATCAGCCCCAGCATTTT.

This clonotype was recorded only once. This rearrangement joins TRBV2 to TRBJ2-2; either TRBD1 or TRBD2 may supply D (5 bases each). This CDR3 contains 11 residues. Germline V gene data show CDR1 as SNHLY and CDR2 as FYNNEI. V was cut by 11 bases and J by 2 bases, with 6 bases left in between. The CDR3 DNA sequence: TGTGCCGGGGGAAACACCGGGGAGCTGTTTTTT. It codes for CAGGNTGELFF.

This clonotype was seen repeatedly, ten times or more. The V gene is TRBV12-3 or TRBV12-4, the J gene TRBJ1-2, with D possibly being TRBD1 (6 bases). The ends were cut back, 5 bases at V and 8 bases at J, with 15 bases in the middle. This CDR3 region has 13 residues. The CDR3 DNA reads as TGTGCCAGCAGTGCGGGAACAGGGTTCGGCTACACCTTC. It encodes CASSAGTGFGYTF.

CDR3 region: CSASVSTGEAPGEQYF. The CDR3 coding sequence is TGCAGTGCTAGCGTCTCCACAGGGGAAGCCCCTGGTGAGCAGTACTTC. The chain recombines TRBV20-1 with TRBJ2-7, with TRBD1 identical over 7 bases. CDR1 and CDR2 from the germline V gene are DFQATT and SNEGSKA (reference sequence). Unmatched junction bases numbered 18, after V lost 3 bases and J lost 7 bases. There are 16 residues in the CDR3.

Comments on this clonotype: The CDR3 carries no conserved terminal phenylalanine or tryptophan, so it likely arises from a read error. It is unclear where the CDR3 begins or ends on the DNA, so no DNA is shown, and the CDR3 is as TCRdb lists it. V and J are TRBV2 and TRBJ1-4. With termini counted, the CDR3 has 9 amino acids. CDR1 is SNHLY, CDR2 FYNNEI, per germline. The CDR3: CASSEGGYY.

This clonotype was seen a handful of times. The chain is built from TRBV19 and TRBJ1-1; D is unclear. The CDR3 contains 15 residues. Trimming left V 7 bases short and J 1 base short, with 16 bases between. Germline V gives CDR1 LNHDA, CDR2 SQIVND (reference sequence). The CDR3 here is CASIAVGRWNTEAFF. The CDR3 region has the DNA TGTGCCAGTATCGCCGTCGGGCGGTGGAACACTGAAGCTTTCTTT.

This clonotype was counted ten times or more. The V call is TRBV7-2, the J call TRBJ1-3, with D maybe TRBD1 (6 bases). The CDR3 consists of 14 residues. Germline V gives CDR1 SGHTA, CDR2 FQGNSA. Trimming took 5 bases from V and 3 from J, leaving 11 bases between them. The CDR3 is CASSPRGGGNTIYF. The CDR3 region has the DNA TGTGCCAGCAGCCCCAGGGGAGGTGGAAACACCATATATTTT.

The V call is TRBV28, the J call TRBJ1-1; 7 bases agree with TRBD1. The CDR3 runs 15 residues. Germline CDR1 reads MDHEN; CDR2 reads SYDVKM. The V segment lost 5 bases and the J segment 5 bases; nucleotides outside the gene matches: 11. CDR3 sequence reads: CASSIIVGTATEAFF. CDR3 bases: TGTGCCAGCAGTATCATAGTAGGGACAGCTACTGAAGCTTTCTTT.

The chain is built from TRBV20-1 and TRBJ2-7; D is ambiguous. CDR3 size: 12 residues. Trimming cost V 3 bases and J 5 bases, with 11 bases left between them. Germline V lookup: CDR1 DFQATT, CDR2 SNEGSKA (reference sequence). In DNA form, the CDR3 reads TGCAGTGCTAGTTCTGACTTGGACGAGCAGTACTTC. It codes for CSASSDLDEQYF.

There are many counts of this clonotype. The chain combines TRBV7-3 with TRBJ1-5; 8 bases fit TRBD1. Germline trimming cut 5 bases from V and 6 bases from J; bases unmatched to any gene: 9. There are 15 residues in the CDR3. Germline values: CDR1 SGHTA, CDR2 FQGTGA. This CDR3 is CASSPARGLGQPQHF. The CDR3 coding sequence is TGTGCCAGCAGCCCAGCCAGGGGGCTCGGTCAGCCCCAGCATTTT.

This clonotype was recorded only once. The chain uses TRBV7-2 and TRBJ2-3; no clear D gene. Deletions cut 4 bases from V and 4 bases from J, with 9 bases between. Germline assignment: CDR1 SGHTA and CDR2 FQGNSA. CDR3 length equals 13 residues. Here the CDR3 reads CASSSSRADTQYF. The CDR3, as DNA: TGTGCCAGCAGCTCCTCTAGGGCAGATACGCAGTATTTT.

The CDR3 DNA sequence: TGTGCCAGCACTGACGGGGGGATGAACACTGAAGCTTTCTTT. Translated, it gives CASTDGGMNTEAFF. The chain couples TRBV25-1 to TRBJ1-1; weak D call: TRBD1 (5 bases). V was pared by 7 bases and J by 0 bases, with 12 bases between. Germline V gene lookup returns CDR1 MGHDK and CDR2 SYGVNS. The CDR3 runs 14 residues.

This clonotype was detected only a few times. The V call is TRBV29-1, the J call TRBJ2-7; D is undetermined. V dropped 4 bases and J dropped 6 bases, with 19 bases sitting between them. From germline, CDR1 is SQVTM and CDR2 ANQGSEA. This CDR3 comprises 14 residues. As DNA, the CDR3 is TGCAGCGTTGTCATGCCTTGGAAGGGATCCGAGCAGTACTTC. It yields the protein CSVVMPWKGSEQYF.

The chain combines TRBV29-1 with TRBJ2-2; a weak D match, TRBD1 (5 bases). CDR3 length: 16 residues. Per the germline V gene, CDR1 is SQVTM and CDR2 is ANQGSEA. The ends were cut back, 3 bases at V and 0 bases at J, with 14 bases in the middle. The chain's CDR3 is CSVDLTGLSNTGELFF. CDR3 nucleotides: TGCAGCGTTGATCTAACAGGCCTTTCGAACACCGGGGAGCTGTTTTTT.

In this sample, this clonotype turned up once. The V call is TRBV20-1, the J call TRBJ2-2, with 14 bases aligning to TRBD2. V lost 7 bases and J lost 9; bases outside the gene matches: 4. Germline CDR1 DFQATT, CDR2 SNEGSKA (reference sequence). This CDR3 has 13 residues. The CDR3 DNA sequence: TGCAGTGGACTAGCGGGAGGGCGGAGGGAGCTGTTTTTT. Its protein is CSGLAGGRRELFF.

The chain couples TRBV7-9 to TRBJ2-5, with 7 bases matching TRBD2. The CDR3 extends over 14 amino acids. After removal of 5 bases from V and 2 bases from J, the junction contained 5 bases not matched to a gene. In germline, CDR1 is SEHNR, CDR2 FQNEAQ (reference sequence). CDR3 nucleotides: TGTGCCAGCAGCCCTGGACTAGTGCAAGAGACCCAGTACTTC. The encoded protein is CASSPGLVQETQYF.

In its sample, this clonotype was seen many times. The V call is TRBV7-2, the J call TRBJ2-7; the D is unclear. In germline, CDR1 is SGHTA, CDR2 FQGNSA. The CDR3 contains 14 residues. V lost 5 bases to trimming and J lost 3 bases, with 14 bases between them. CDR3 sequence reads: CASSPSSGDYEQYF. CDR3 bases: TGTGCCAGCAGCCCGAGTTCCGGTGACTACGAGCAGTACTTC. The entire variable domain, with the rest obtained from reference TRBV7-2 and TRBJ2-7, is as follows: GAGVSQSPSNKVTEKGKDVELRCDPISGHTALYWYRQSLGQGLEFLIYFQGNSAPDKSGLPSDRFSAERTGGSVSTLTIQRTQQEDSAVYLCASSPSSGDYEQYFGPGTRLTVT.